This entry lists 24 T cell receptor beta chains sequenced from one sample in a study of blood T cell repertoires in COVID-19. Clones were read by immunoSEQ multiplex PCR, and TCRdb kept only the in-frame ones, dropping some. The sample shows over 250,000 clones, approximately 83% of them seen only once. The sample taken for sequencing was peripheral blood. The receptors here all came from a woman between 50 and 59 years old who had recovered from COVID-19.

The V and J genes are TRBV6-6 and TRBJ1-1; 7 positions match TRBD1. Looked up from germline, CDR1 is MNHNY and CDR2 is SVGAGI (reference sequence). Germline trimming cut 6 bases from V and 1 base from J; bases unmatched to any gene: 8. There are 15 residues in the CDR3. CDR3 DNA sequence: TGTGCCAGCAGCCGCGGACAGGAGGGGAACACTGAAGCTTTCTTT. Protein product: CASSRGQEGNTEAFF.

This clone appeared a few times. The chain is built from TRBV4-2 and TRBJ1-6, with D possibly being TRBD1 (6 bases). Trimming took 0 bases from V and 10 from J, leaving 19 bases between them. The germline V gene encodes CDR1 LGHNA and CDR2 YNFKEQ. This CDR3 has 17 amino acids. The CDR3: CASSQDTGWGQRSPLHF. CDR3 in DNA: TGTGCCAGCAGCCAAGATACAGGGTGGGGCCAGAGATCACCCCTCCACTTT.

The V gene is TRBV5-4, the J gene TRBJ2-5; TRBD1 agrees at 8 bases. The J segment lost 6 bases and the V segment lost 4 bases, leaving 11 bases of the junction unmatched. CDR1 and CDR2 (germline): SGHNT, YYREEE (reference sequence). The CDR3 has 15 residues. This CDR3 is CASSADPGTGKTQYF. The CDR3 coding sequence is TGTGCCAGCAGCGCCGACCCCGGGACAGGAAAGACCCAGTACTTC. Combining the CDR3 with reference TRBV5-4 and TRBJ2-5 gives the whole variable domain ETGVTQSPTHLIKTRGQQVTLRCSSQSGHNTVSWYQQALGQGPQFIFQYYREEENGRGNFPPRFSGLQFPNYSSELNVNALELDDSALYLCASSADPGTGKTQYFGPGTRLLVL.

V and J are TRBV7-2 and TRBJ2-3; 11 nucleotides agree with TRBD1. CDR3 length equals 14 residues. Trimming took 4 bases from V and 4 from J; bases not matched to a gene: 1. Germline CDR1 is SGHTA and CDR2 is FQGNSA. Here the CDR3 reads CASSWDRGADTQYF. CDR3 coding DNA: TGTGCCAGCAGCTGGGACAGGGGGGCAGATACGCAGTATTTT.

The chain combines TRBV4-2 with TRBJ2-1, with TRBD2 matching 16 bases. V trimming: 3 bases; J trimming: 10 bases; junction bases outside the gene matches: 18. From germline, CDR1 is LGHNA and CDR2 YNFKEQ. This CDR3 spans 20 amino acids. The CDR3 reads CASSQVLRGTSGRVFTEQFF. The DNA for the CDR3 is TGTGCCAGCAGCCAGGTCCTCCGGGGGACTAGCGGGAGGGTATTTACCGAGCAGTTCTTC.

The rearrangement uses TRBV5-6 and TRBJ1-3; the D is unclear. CDR3 size: 15 residues. Germline CDR1 SGHDT, CDR2 YYEEEE. With 6 bases removed from V and 0 bases from J, the gap between germline ends came to 13 bases. The CDR3, as DNA: TGTGCCAGCACCCTGACTGGCCCCTCTGGAAACACCATATATTTT. The encoded protein is CASTLTGPSGNTIYF. The full variable domain, rest sourced from reference TRBV5-6 and TRBJ1-3, is DAGVTQSPTHLIKTRGQQVTLRCSPKSGHDTVSWYQQALGQGPQFIFQYYEEEERQRGNFPDRFSGHQFPNYSSELNVNALLLGDSALYLCASTLTGPSGNTIYFGEGSWLTVV.

The chain joins TRBV5-1 to TRBJ2-7; TRBD1 might be the D (6 bases). The V end was cut by 0 bases, the J end by 4 bases, with 14 bases between. Germline V gene data show CDR1 as SGHRS and CDR2 as YFSETQ. The length of the CDR3 is 15 residues. The CDR3 loop reads CASSLGGGQVYEQYF. CDR3 in DNA: TGCGCCAGCAGCTTGGGAGGGGGACAAGTATACGAGCAGTACTTC.

The chain carries TRBV24-1 and TRBJ1-5; TRBD1 agrees at 12 bases. Trimming cost V 3 bases and J 6 bases; bases outside gene matches: 5. The CDR3 has 16 residues. Germline lookup yields CDR1 KGHDR and CDR2 SFDVKD. CDR3 DNA sequence: TGTGCCACCAGTGATGGGGGACAGGGGGCGGGTCAGCCCCAGCATTTT. It codes for CATSDGGQGAGQPQHF.

V gene TRBV30 combines with J gene TRBJ1-2, with TRBD1 matching 7 bases. Germline CDR1 is GTSNPN and CDR2 is SVGIG (reference sequence). The CDR3 spans 14 residues. The junction had 5 bases not matched to a gene; V was cut back by 1 base and J by 3 bases. The CDR3, as DNA: TGTGCCTGGAGTGCACAGGGGCCCCACTATGGCTACACCTTC. Translation gives CAWSAQGPHYGYTF.

This sequence joins TRBV10-3 and TRBJ2-3; D might be TRBD2 (5 bases). This CDR3 has 13 residues. Trimming removed 7 bases from V and 2 bases from J, with 10 bases in between. The germline CDR1 and CDR2 sequences are ENHRY and SYGVKD. CDR3 loop: CAITPGNTDTQYF. The CDR3 nucleotides are TGTGCCATCACCCCGGGGAACACAGATACGCAGTATTTT.

A note on this clone: The junction does not match germline at one end; this may be a read error. This rearrangement joins TRBV4-1 to TRBJ1-3, with no clear D. CDR1 is MGHRA, CDR2 YSYEKL, per germline. The CDR3 spans 15 residues. The DNA of the CDR3 is TGCGCCAGCAACCAACGGGAGGATTCTGGAAACACCATATATTTT. This codes for CASNQREDSGNTIYF.

This clone was seen only a few times. This chain links TRBV7-3 with TRBJ2-1; TRBD1 might be the D (6 bases). CDR3 length: 16 residues. V gave up 2 bases and J gave up 3 bases, with 14 bases separating them. Germline V CDR1 and CDR2: SGHTA, FQGTGA. The CDR3, as DNA: TGTGCCAGCAGCTTAGGGGGCGGTTTCGGCTACAATGAGCAGTTCTTC. Its protein is CASSLGGGFGYNEQFF.

This rearrangement joins TRBV6-6 to TRBJ1-2; TRBD1 matches 8 bases. The CDR3 length is 14 residues. Per the germline V gene, CDR1 is MNHNY and CDR2 is SVGAGI (reference sequence). V lost 4 bases and J lost 7; bases outside the gene matches: 8. This CDR3 reads CASSFGTGPLGYTF. CDR3 nucleotides: TGTGCCAGCAGTTTTGGGACAGGTCCTCTTGGCTACACCTTC.

V usage is TRBV27 and J usage is TRBJ1-3, with a weak D call TRBD1 (5 bases). The V gene lost 2 bases and the J gene lost 7 bases, with 15 bases spanning the gap. CDR1 is MNHEY, CDR2 SMNVEV, per germline (reference sequence). The CDR3 has 15 residues. The CDR3 coding sequence is TGTGCCAGCAGTTTAGGCCAGGGAGGATACAACACCATATATTTT. It codes for CASSLGQGGYNTIYF.

This clone has only one observation. The rearrangement joins TRBV28 to TRBJ1-1; possibly TRBD1 for D (6 bases). The germline V and J ends were trimmed by 2 bases and 1 base, with 8 bases remaining between them. There are 14 residues in the CDR3. Germline values: CDR1 MDHEN, CDR2 SYDVKM. In DNA form, the CDR3 reads TGTGCCAGCAGTTTAGGGACAAAGAACACTGAAGCTTTCTTT. Translated: CASSLGTKNTEAFF.

This chain joins TRBV9 and TRBJ2-7; TRBD1 aligns across 11 bases. The CDR3 runs 14 residues. Germline loops: CDR1 SGDLS, CDR2 YYNGEE. The V gene end was trimmed by 4 bases and the J gene end by 3 bases; junction bases not matched to a gene: 3. CDR3 protein: CASSIGTGGYEQYF. In DNA form, the CDR3 reads TGTGCCAGCAGCATCGGGACAGGGGGCTACGAGCAGTACTTC.

This sequence joins TRBV5-6 and TRBJ1-2; perhaps TRBD1 as D (6 bases). The CDR3 is 14 amino acids. Trimming pared 3 bases from V and 0 bases from J, leaving 9 bases between. The germline V gene encodes CDR1 SGHDT and CDR2 YYEEEE. CDR3 sequence reads: CASSWGQTNYGYTF. The CDR3 DNA sequence: TGTGCCAGCAGCTGGGGACAAACTAACTATGGCTACACCTTC.

The chain joins TRBV5-4 to TRBJ1-1, with D hard to call. Germline values: CDR1 SGHNT, CDR2 YYREEE (reference sequence). The CDR3 loop spans 14 amino acids. V lost 5 bases to trimming and J lost 2 bases, with 13 bases between them. The CDR3 nucleotides are TGTGCCAGCAGGGTTAAATCTACTAACACTGAAGCTTTCTTT. Its protein is CASRVKSTNTEAFF. Full variable domain (rest looked up from reference TRBV5-4 and TRBJ1-1): ETGVTQSPTHLIKTRGQQVTLRCSSQSGHNTVSWYQQALGQGPQFIFQYYREEENGRGNFPPRFSGLQFPNYSSELNVNALELDDSALYLCASRVKSTNTEAFFGQGTRLTVV.

In its sample, this clone was seen once. In nucleotides, the CDR3 is TGTGCCAGCAGCGTAGCTGGTAGTAACTACAATGAGCAGTTCTTC. Protein sequence: CASSVAGSNYNEQFF. The V call is TRBV9, the J call TRBJ2-1; D call uncertain. CDR1 and CDR2 from the germline V gene are SGDLS and YYNGEE. V lost 0 bases to trimming and J lost 3 bases, with 10 bases between them. CDR3 size: 15 residues.

The rearrangement uses TRBV29-1 and TRBJ2-1, with 11 bases aligning to TRBD2. Losses at the gene ends were 4 bases for V and 9 bases for J; bases not matched to a gene: 2. Per the germline V gene, CDR1 is SQVTM and CDR2 is ANQGSEA. This CDR3 is built from 12 residues. The CDR3 region is CSVAGTSGEQFF. The CDR3, as DNA: TGCAGCGTTGCTGGGACTAGCGGTGAGCAGTTCTTC.

The rearrangement links TRBV5-1 to TRBJ2-7, with TRBD1 matching over 8 bases. Per germline, CDR1 SGHRS and CDR2 YFSETQ. Trimming removed 0 bases from V and 2 bases from J; junction bases left unmatched: 1. This CDR3 is built from 14 residues. Here the CDR3 reads CASSLEQGAYEQYF. In DNA, the CDR3 is TGCGCCAGCAGCTTGGAACAGGGGGCCTACGAGCAGTACTTC.

This clone occurred once. The genes are TRBV7-2 and TRBJ2-7; 8 bases align to TRBD2. CDR3 length: 14 amino acids. V trimming: 2 bases; J trimming: 2 bases; junction bases outside the gene matches: 2. The germline CDR1 and CDR2 sequences are SGHTA and FQGNSA. Written as DNA, the CDR3 is TGTGCCAGCAGCTTATCGCGGGGGGCCTACGAGCAGTACTTC. Protein sequence: CASSLSRGAYEQYF.

This chain links TRBV6-2 or TRBV6-3 with TRBJ1-6; 7 nucleotides align to TRBD1. The CDR3 covers 16 residues. CDR1 and CDR2 from the germline V gene are MNHEY and SVGEGT. Unmatched junction bases numbered 13, after V lost 6 bases and J lost 8 bases. This CDR3 is CASSRWTGRYDSPLHF. CDR3 nucleotides: TGTGCCAGCAGCCGCTGGACAGGCCGCTACGATTCACCCCTCCACTTT.

This clone was observed once. The rearrangement uses TRBV2 and TRBJ1-2; 10 bases line up with TRBD1. Trimming removed 6 bases from V and 7 bases from J; junction bases left unmatched: 11. CDR3 length: 15 residues. Per germline, CDR1 SNHLY and CDR2 FYNNEI. The CDR3 protein is CASRMDRGFAGGYTF. The CDR3 nucleotides are TGTGCCAGCAGGATGGACAGGGGGTTTGCGGGTGGCTACACCTTC.